This T cell receptor (beta chain) was recorded in a study of T cells in Graves' hyperthyroidism and ophthalmopathy (dated by TCRdb to the late 2010s). In terms of the full investigation: Peripheral blood samples were taken at the time of initial diagnosis, prior to any treatment. A discovery cohort of about a hundred patients, 43 with Graves' ophthalmopathy and 55 to 60 with stable Graves' hyperthyroidism, was used to find distinguishing TCR V-J signatures. In more than 5 Graves' hyperthyroidism patients, the study also compared T-cell repertoires from thyroid tissue with T-cell repertoires from blood. According to the paper, TCR Vbeta CDR3 sequencing was carried out on around 140 peripheral blood samples, which came from about 45 ophthalmopathy, around 75 hyperthyroidism and roughly 17 progressor patients. Following sampling, methimazole starting at 30 mg daily was given to hyperthyroidism patients, and high-dose intravenous methylprednisolone was given to ophthalmopathy patients. For training and testing, the roughly 100 patients in the discovery cohort were randomly divided in a 7:3 ratio. Prospective prediction of ophthalmopathy was tested in an independent validation cohort of fewer than 20 hyperthyroidism patients and around 16 patients who later progressed to ophthalmopathy. General findings and caveats noted by the study authors: In validation, the model predicted progression to ophthalmopathy a median of about 6.5 months before onset, with 70% to 71% sensitivity and around 76% specificity. Sample size was not statistically predetermined, and blinding of investigators to group allocation was not performed. Ophthalmopathy was separated from stable hyperthyroidism by a 13 V-J signature model, with 87.88% sensitivity and about 81% specificity obtained in cross-validation and 80%/75% obtained in testing. Blood samples also contained most of the expanded thyroid clonotypes (frequency above 0.001), which suggests that blood repertoires may reflect thyroid immune responses.

Amplification of TCR beta CDR3 regions was carried out from RNA transcripts. The first round of RT-PCR for the TCR CDR3 was performed with the HTBI primer set and the Qiagen OneStep RT-PCR kit. Libraries were constructed in a second round of multiplex PCR, after which size selection and purification were carried out. Sequencing of the libraries was done on an Illumina HiSeq2000 using paired-end 100 bp reads. Regarding the original processing steps: SOAPnuke was used to process the raw data, throwing out any read that contained adapters or uncalled bases, had a mean Phred below 15, or lacked an exact constant-primer or identifier match. High-quality paired reads were merged using COPE v1.2.5, and each unique nucleotide sequence was defined as a clonotype. MiTCR v1.1 was used to align the clonotypes against IMGT TRBV, TRBD and TRBJ reference segments. Only V-J combinations with frequency above 0.0001, covering 99% to 99.2% of repertoires, were analysed. A TCS score was defined as the ratio of F50 (clonal expansion) to E x V (chaos), with BLOSUM62-based TCRdist applied between CDR3 peptides within each V-J. Welch's t-statistics and random forest reduced fewer than 600 V-J features to 13, which were used in a naive Bayes classifier (R e1071). The public reads were run again by TCRdb, first through fastp at Q25 and then through MiXCR, and only productive beta chains were kept. CDR3 protein sequences are deduplicated, and each keeps its most common genes and DNA. The V and J calls were determined by TCRdb, not by the authors. The sample table contains about 600,000 distinct CDR3 sequences; only one count was recorded for around 16% of them. More than 3% of the sample is taken by the ten largest.

Ends trimmed: V by 2 bases, J by 4 bases; bases unmatched to a gene: 5. CDR1 and CDR2 are drawn from the germline V gene: SNHLY, FYNNEI. The CDR3 covers 15 residues, taking in both the cysteine and the phenylalanine. Only CDR3 DNA remains: 45 bases, in frame from the first base. Points on this clonotype: Its antigen is currently not known. The record has no base qualities; no much larger clone is one base away.

In the ophthalmopathy patients, disease was moderately to severely active, with a Clinical Activity Score of 3 or more, a NOSPECS grade of 4 or more, and a duration of less than 3 months. Any patient with an uncontrolled infection, another autoimmune disease, pregnancy or lactation was excluded. Diagnoses relied on clinical symptoms, serum thyroxine and TRAb, thyroid ultrasound and orbital computed tomography. PBMCs were separated from roughly 9.6 ml of fresh peripheral blood using Ficoll-Paque density gradient centrifugation. Total RNA was extracted using Trizol reagent, and RNA quality was assessed on an Agilent 2100 Bioanalyzer.

This TCR came from a woman aged 40 to 55 with Graves' ophthalmopathy. The sample was blood. The V gene is TRBV2 and the J gene is TRBJ2-3, with 8 middle bases fitting TRBD1. CDR3 protein: CASSELWTGPDTQYF. The DNA sequence is as follows: TGTGCCAGCAGTGAACTCTGGACAGGGCCAGATACGCAGTATTTT.